Each of the 4 T cell receptor beta chains below was sequenced from the same sample in a study of T cell repertoires in cytomegalovirus infection (dated by TCRdb to 2018 to 2020). Taken with the paper, the label for treatment or condition translates to: in vitro stimulation with specific CMV peptide epitopes to enrich CMV-specific T cells. Sequencing was carried out with an Illumina HiSeq 1500. The raw public reads went through TCRdb reprocessing: fastp at Q25, MiXCR clone calling, in-frame beta chains kept. Rows matching on CDR3 protein sequence are summarized as one entry with the most common DNA and genes. This sample comprises 65,000 to 85,000 distinct CDR3 sequences, more than 25% of them detected only once. The ten largest clones add up to 59% of the sample. Their target antigens are unknown. Sample: CD8+ T cells from cultured PBMCs, taken from culture after CMV antigen stimulation. The receptors come from a human donor in good health (CMV status not recorded). Some clones in this sample may be carry-over from other donors' samples.

In its sample, this clonotype was seen many times. CDR3 in DNA: TGTGCCAGCAGCCGGACAGGACCTACCAATCAGCCCCAGCATTTT. Encoded protein: CASSRTGPTNQPQHF. The chain couples TRBV7-8 to TRBJ1-5, with TRBD1 matching 7 bases. Germline trimming cut 5 bases from V and 3 bases from J; bases unmatched to any gene: 7. The V gene's germline CDR1 is SGHVS and CDR2 FQNEAQ. CDR3 size: 15 residues.

This sequence joins TRBV30 and TRBJ1-4, with D hard to call. Germline lookup yields CDR1 GTSNPN and CDR2 SVGIG (reference sequence). The CDR3 has 11 residues. V lost 4 bases and J lost 11, with 11 bases in between. The CDR3 region is CAWTGAGKLFF. CDR3 coding DNA: TGTGCCTGGACCGGCGCTGGGAAACTGTTTTTT. Filled out from reference TRBV30 and TRBJ1-4, the complete variable domain reads SQTIHQWPATLVQPVGSPLSLECTVEGTSNPNLYWYRQAAGRGLQLLFYSVGIGQISSEVPQNLSASRPQDRQFILSSKKLLLSDSGFYLCAWTGAGKLFFGSGTQLSVL.

This clonotype occurred many times. The chain has TRBV11-2 and TRBJ2-7; D perhaps matches TRBD2 (7 bases). Germline values: CDR1 SGHAT, CDR2 FQNNGV. Trimming cost V 5 bases and J 3 bases, with 20 bases left between them. This CDR3 has 16 amino acids. DNA for the CDR3: TGTGCCAGCAGCCCCATGGGGGGGCGGGATAACTACGAGCAGTACTTC. As protein: CASSPMGGRDNYEQYF.

This clonotype was seen at least ten times. This chain links TRBV19 with TRBJ1-5; D is undetermined. V was shortened by 7 bases and J by 4 bases, with 11 bases between the two germline ends. This CDR3 region has 13 residues. In germline, CDR1 is LNHDA, CDR2 SQIVND (reference sequence). DNA for the CDR3: TGTGCCAGTACCCCCGGGGTTAATCAGCCCCAGCATTTT. Protein: CASTPGVNQPQHF.